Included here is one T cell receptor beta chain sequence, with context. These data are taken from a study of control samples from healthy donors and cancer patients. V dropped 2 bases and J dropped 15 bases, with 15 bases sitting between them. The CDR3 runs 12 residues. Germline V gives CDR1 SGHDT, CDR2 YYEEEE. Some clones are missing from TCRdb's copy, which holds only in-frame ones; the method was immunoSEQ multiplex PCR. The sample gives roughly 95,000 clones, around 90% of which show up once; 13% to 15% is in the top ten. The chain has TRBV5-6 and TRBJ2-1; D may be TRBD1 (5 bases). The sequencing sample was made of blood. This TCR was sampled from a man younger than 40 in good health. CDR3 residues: CASSFLGQDWFF. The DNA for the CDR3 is TGTGCCAGCAGCTTTCTCGGACAAGATTGGTTCTTC.